This TCR beta chain was documented in a study of cytomegalovirus exposure and HLA in healthy donors (dated by TCRdb to 2015 to 2018). A note on the overall study: According to an earlier analysis of around 600 of the donors, some 170 million T cells yielded some 110 million unique TCR beta sequences and about 300 Gb of sequence data. To predict cytomegalovirus infection status, the study combined high-throughput TCR immunosequencing, statistical association of individual TCRs with disease status, and machine learning. In addition to the first cohort of 666 subjects, a separate validation cohort of over 90 different subjects was used. Both class I and class II loci were covered by HLA typing, at four-digit resolution. An earlier analysis of several hundred of the donors applied high-throughput TCR beta sequencing to assess whether each TCR beta V gene segment acted as functional or pseudogenic. Donor age, sex, ethnicity and CMV serostatus were collected together with the repertoire data. Using immunosequencing, the study profiled T cell repertoires from approximately 700 subjects and related those repertoires to cytomegalovirus serostatus. Rather than using new phenotypic data, the later analysis identified candidate immune exposures from TCR beta sequences and from how often those sequences occurred across donors. The study aimed to test whether signatures of past pathogen exposure could be identified by cataloging public T cell receptors. Every discovery cohort repertoire had been produced on one sequencing platform. To study patterns of TCR occurrence, a later analysis re-analyzed previously published TCR beta repertoires from just over 650 donors and added high-resolution HLA genotyping. The genetic ancestry cluster associated with self-reported Caucasian donors included around four fifths of the 300 to 450 genotyped donors. Several DR-DQ haplotypes were treated as single units for association and clustering because of strong linkage in the cohort. The number of donors typed differed by locus, with roughly 629-640 for A, B, C, DRB1 and DQB1, 522 for DQA1, 606 for DPA1, and 450 to 480 for DPB1. Among about 360 genotyped donors of the cohort, an average of roughly 240,000 unique TCR beta nucleotide sequences were sequenced per donor, roughly 20% of them non-productive. An early release covering 500 to 750 HLA-typed donors comprised approximately 300 gigabases of sequencing data and tens of millions of unique TCR sequences. A later genetic analysis took genome-wide SNP genotypes for about three fifths of the 666 donors and used that subset as a discovery cohort.

V drops 5 bases and J drops 8 bases, leaving 21 bases in between. Measured from the cysteine to the phenylalanine, the CDR3 is 14 residues long. Only the CDR3 part of the read is kept: 42 bases, read in frame from the first base. From the germline V gene (reference sequence), CDR1 is GTSNPN and CDR2 is SVGIG. The cohort consisted of some 730 healthy bone marrow donors. Cohort members were all nominally healthy when sampled, although unrecorded immune exposures were likely present. CMV serostatus was positive for 289 and negative for about half of the roughly 700 cohort members, and was not recorded for this donor. A peripheral blood sample was collected from each donor, and TCR beta sequencing was performed on peripheral blood mononuclear cells. The Qiagen DNeasy Blood Extraction Kit was used to extract genomic DNA from the blood cell samples. Overall study outcomes, separate from this receptor: Only TCR beta chains were sequenced in this cohort, and the absence of alpha or paired-chain data limited detectable features. In a later analysis, HLA-associated TCR beta chains showed more clonal expansion and lower generation probabilities than non-associated chains that were equally common. Some IMGT-functional V segments, including TRBV6-2 and TRBV6-3, could not be distinguished by the 87-base-pair reads and were therefore excluded. According to a later analysis, most CMV-associated TCR beta chains appeared to be HLA-restricted, and the HLA associations seemed to be driven largely by CMV exposure. A cluster of highly shared sequence variants was judged likely to be a technical artifact of the sequencing pipeline. A further reported finding was that TCR beta sequences accurately predicted the HLA-A and HLA-B alleles for most subjects in the first cohort. A total of some 180 TCR beta chains were listed by the study as associated with cytomegalovirus. CMV serostatus was the only immune exposure information available for the cohort. HLA typing was unavailable for some donors at each locus, so association tests used only the typed subset. A later analysis reported that several top co-occurrence clusters appeared linked to parvovirus B19, influenza, CMV and Epstein-Barr virus. Most TCR sequences were seen in very few donors, while some public TCRs were found in many individuals. Presence/absence analyses assumed roughly uniform sequencing depth across donors, an assumption that may not hold. The classifier was reported to diagnose cytomegalovirus status with high specificity and sensitivity in both the original and validation cohorts. Correlated functional status among segregating V segments might be attributable to linkage disequilibrium, but an unknown experimental factor could not be ruled out. Approximately 18 rarely observed V segments, including chromosome 9 orphons, were excluded from the earlier analysis of several hundred of the donors because counts were too low. In vitro tests confirmed that a few of the cytomegalovirus-associated TCR beta chains recognize cytomegalovirus antigens. A later analysis associated 16,951 TCR beta sequences with specific HLA alleles at a false discovery rate of 0.05. A later analysis found that TCR association rates varied across HLA loci, with DRB1 alleles showing the most associated TCRs and HLA-C alleles the fewest. Strong co-occurrence of HLA alleles, especially DR and DQ, made assigning TCR associations to individual alleles difficult. According to a later genetic analysis, donors in an Asian-associated ancestry cluster had fewer N-insertions in productive TCRs than the approximately 670-donor mean. In an earlier analysis of around 600 of the donors, most TCR beta V segments appeared in productive rearrangements about 87% or about 30% of the time, broadly matching IMGT annotations. A later genetic analysis associated a missense DCLRE1C variant with V-gene and J-gene trimming of TCR beta chains, and an independent cohort replicated the association. The authors suggested that the approach could potentially be extended to other disease states and immunological phenotypes.

The library was built by means of the immunoSEQ multiplex PCR assay. For the multiplex PCR, a mixture combining 60 forward primers for TCR Vbeta segments and 13 reverse primers for TCR Jbeta segments was used. Amplification of the CDR3 region of rearranged TCR beta genes was performed with a multiplex PCR assay on genomic DNA. The amplified TCR beta libraries were sequenced on the Illumina HiSeq System as 87-base-pair reads. From the authors' description of their analysis: A later analysis counted approximately 74 million unique TCR beta chains across the approximately 700 repertoires, and some 11 million of these chains were shared by at least two donors. To remove PCR and sequencing errors, raw reads were error-corrected and collapsed into unique sequences using a nearest-neighbor algorithm that merged closely related sequences. CDR3 sequences were aligned to IMGT reference sequences to assign V, D and J gene segments. Each retained sequence needed at least a six-nucleotide match to both a V gene segment and a J gene segment. A rearrangement counted as productive if the CDR3 had no stop codons and remained in frame with V and J, and every other rearrangement counted as non-productive. Following IMGT convention, CDR3 was defined as the stretch from the second conserved V-encoded cysteine to the conserved J-encoded phenylalanine. The earlier analysis of around 640 of the donors excluded sequences that lacked an unambiguous match to a single V gene segment. In an earlier analysis of 450 to 700 of the donors, V segments were called functional above 56.7% productive rearrangements and were called segregating when the between-donor standard deviation exceeded 5%. To diagnose cytomegalovirus status from the catalog of TCR beta chain sequences, a statistical classification framework was built. A later analysis assigned V and J genes by comparing TCR nucleotide sequences with IMGT/GENE-DB human TR gene sequences. Using the TCRdist pipeline, a later analysis assigned CDR3 sequences along with most-parsimonious VDJ recombination scenarios. A later analysis defined each TCR beta chain by its CDR3 amino acid sequence plus V-gene family, and excluded reads lacking a unique V-gene family. In a later analysis, around 600 highly shared, low-generation-probability nucleotide sequences were removed to address suspected cross-contamination and a sequencing artifact. In a later analysis, a clonal expansion index was calculated for each public chain from normalized within-repertoire ranks of inferred template counts. In a later analysis, generation probabilities were computed with a VDJ recombination model fitted to out-of-frame rearrangements, and the resulting probabilities were checked against IGoR. In a later analysis, hypergeometric tests were used to score TCR-TCR, TCR-HLA and TCR-CMV co-occurrence, with a repertoire-size bias correction applied to TCR pairs. False discovery rates were estimated in a later analysis by permuting HLA or CMV assignments 20 times. In a later analysis, co-occurring TCRs were grouped using DBSCAN, and TCRdist sequence similarity was added for clustering within HLA-allele-positive subsets. Repertoires with fewer than 30,000 or more than 120,000 public chains were left out of co-occurrence clustering, as were five repertoires with anomalous nucleotide sharing. Not all clones reach the TCRdb copy of this immuneACCESS table, which keeps in-frame sequences only. Checked studies attribute under half of the gap to unresolved V genes and leave the rest unexplained. V and J calls and clone size are given by that table; D and trimming were obtained from the DNA. In all, the sample holds 100,000 to 150,000 clones, and around two thirds of those were seen once. Approximately 2.9% of the sample goes to the ten largest clones.

This clone was counted once. Its antigen remains undetermined. One base away there is no much larger clone; base qualities are not given. This clonotype originated in a human donor in good health. The material sequenced was PBMCs. The sequence joins TRBV30 to TRBJ1-2; a tentative D match to TRBD1 spans 6 bases. This receptor carries the CDR3 CAWARTALKRGYTF. The DNA reads as follows: TGTGCCTGGGCTCGGACAGCATTAAAAAGGGGCTACACCTTC.